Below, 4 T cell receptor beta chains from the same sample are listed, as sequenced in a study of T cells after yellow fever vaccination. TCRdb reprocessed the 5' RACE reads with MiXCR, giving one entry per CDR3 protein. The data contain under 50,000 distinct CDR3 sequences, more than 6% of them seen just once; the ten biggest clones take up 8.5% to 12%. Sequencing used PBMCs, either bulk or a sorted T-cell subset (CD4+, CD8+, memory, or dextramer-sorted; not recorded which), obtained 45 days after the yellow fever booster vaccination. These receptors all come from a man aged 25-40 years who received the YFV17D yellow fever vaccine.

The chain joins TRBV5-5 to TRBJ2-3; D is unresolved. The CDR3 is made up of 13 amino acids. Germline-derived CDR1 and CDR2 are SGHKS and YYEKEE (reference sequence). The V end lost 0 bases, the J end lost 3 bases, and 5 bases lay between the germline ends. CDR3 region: CASSLEKTDTQYF. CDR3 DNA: TGTGCCAGCAGCTTGGAGAAAACAGATACGCAGTATTTT.

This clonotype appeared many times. The CDR3 region is CASSLDGASYNEQFF. The CDR3 bases are TGTGCCAGCAGCCTTGACGGGGCAAGCTACAATGAGCAGTTCTTC. The chain recombines TRBV3-1 with TRBJ2-1, with D possibly called TRBD1 or TRBD2 (5 bases each). The germline V gene encodes CDR1 LGHDT and CDR2 YNNKEL (reference sequence). V gave up 4 bases and J gave up 3 bases, with 13 bases separating them. CDR3 size: 15 residues.

The CDR3 nucleotides read TGTGCCAGCAGTAGCGGGAGCCAGCCCCAGCATTTT. Translated, it gives CASSSGSQPQHF. The chain carries TRBV6-6 and TRBJ1-5, with D unresolved. The V and J ends lost 5 bases and 7 bases respectively, with 9 bases between them. Germline V CDR1 and CDR2: MNHNY, SVGAGI (reference sequence). The CDR3 is 12 residues long.

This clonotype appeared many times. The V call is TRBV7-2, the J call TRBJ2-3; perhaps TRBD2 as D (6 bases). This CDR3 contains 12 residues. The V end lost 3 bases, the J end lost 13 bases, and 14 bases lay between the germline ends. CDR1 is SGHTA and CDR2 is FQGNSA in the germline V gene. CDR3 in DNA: TGTGCCAGCAGCTTTATGGAGACTAGAGAGTATTTT. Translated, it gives CASSFMETREYF. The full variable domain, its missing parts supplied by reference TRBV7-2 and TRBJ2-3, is GAGVSQSPSNKVTEKGKDVELRCDPISGHTALYWYRQSLGQGLEFLIYFQGNSAPDKSGLPSDRFSAERTGGSVSTLTIQRTQQEDSAVYLCASSFMETREYFGPGTRLTVL.